Below are 9 T cell receptor beta chains sequenced from a single sample in a study of control samples from healthy donors and cancer patients. Assay used: immunoSEQ multiplex PCR; TCRdb lists only in-frame clones, some missing. The data show roughly 23,000 clones, with about 83% seen just once and 25% to 30% held by the top ten. Sequenced material: PBMCs. The receptors originated from a man aged 55 to 70 with head and neck cancer.

The chain is built from TRBV6-5 and TRBJ2-7; 11 bases align to TRBD1. Germline-derived CDR1 and CDR2 are MNHEY and SVGAGI. J was trimmed by 4 bases and V by 2 bases; bases with no gene match: 1. The CDR3 is 14 amino acids. CDR3 nucleotide sequence: TGTGCCAGCAGTTACGGGACAGGGGGATACGAGCAGTACTTC. Translated: CASSYGTGGYEQYF.

This clone showed up just once. The chain carries TRBV18 and TRBJ1-3; TRBD1 matches at 7 bases. CDR3 length equals 16 residues. V gave up 5 bases and J gave up 0 bases; unmatched junction bases: 7. Germline lookup yields CDR1 KGHSH and CDR2 LQKENI. CDR3 sequence: CASSAGTANSGNTIYF. CDR3 nucleotides: TGTGCCAGCTCAGCCGGGACAGCGAACTCTGGAAACACCATATATTTT.

This chain links TRBV24-1 with TRBJ1-1; the D gene is possibly TRBD1 (5 bases). Germline CDR1 is KGHDR and CDR2 is SFDVKD. The length of the CDR3 is 14 residues. The germline V and J ends were trimmed by 4 bases and 5 bases, with 13 bases remaining between them. CDR3 protein: CATSDPGLSTEAFF. CDR3 nucleotides: TGTGCCACCAGTGACCCAGGGTTATCGACTGAAGCTTTCTTT.

The chain is built from TRBV20-1 and TRBJ2-1; possibly TRBD2 for D (6 bases). This CDR3 spans 12 amino acids. V lost 3 bases and J lost 6, with 9 bases in between. CDR1 is DFQATT, CDR2 SNEGSKA, per germline (reference sequence). The CDR3 DNA follows: TGCAGTGCTAGTGGGGACTTCAATGAGCAGTTCTTC. Translation: CSASGDFNEQFF.

The V and J genes are TRBV24-1 and TRBJ1-3; no clear D gene. V was pared by 3 bases and J by 0 bases, with 5 bases between. Germline values: CDR1 KGHDR, CDR2 SFDVKD. This CDR3 comprises 14 residues. CDR3 bases: TGTGCCACCAGTGATGAAGACTCTGGAAACACCATATATTTT. Translation gives CATSDEDSGNTIYF.

This sequence joins TRBV4-1 and TRBJ1-2; unclear D gene. V lost 0 bases to trimming and J lost 3 bases, with 8 bases between them. Germline loops: CDR1 MGHRA, CDR2 YSYEKL. The CDR3 spans 14 residues. In nucleotides, the CDR3 is TGCGCCAGCAGCCAAGATTCAACCGACTATGGCTACACCTTC. Translating gives CASSQDSTDYGYTF.

The J gene is TRBJ1-5, the V gene TRBV6-5; perhaps TRBD1 as D (6 bases). CDR3 length equals 15 residues. Per germline, CDR1 MNHEY and CDR2 SVGAGI. The germline V and J ends were trimmed by 6 bases and 7 bases, with 19 bases remaining between them. The CDR3 here is CASSSIGQTKQPQHF. The CDR3 DNA sequence: TGTGCCAGCAGCTCTATAGGACAGACCAAGCAGCCCCAGCATTTT.

The chain couples TRBV30 to TRBJ2-1; D gene ambiguous. V was cut by 1 base and J by 7 bases, with 5 bases left in between. The CDR3 length is 11 residues. The V gene's germline CDR1 is GTSNPN and CDR2 SVGIG (reference sequence). The CDR3 nucleotides are TGTGCCTGGAGTGGCTTGAATGAGCAGTTCTTC. Translating it yields CAWSGLNEQFF.

The chain joins TRBV7-9 to TRBJ2-3; the D call may be TRBD1 or TRBD2 (5 bases each). The CDR3 has 14 residues. V was cut by 4 bases and J by 1 base, with 9 bases left in between. CDR1 and CDR2 from the germline V gene are SEHNR and FQNEAQ (reference sequence). This CDR3 reads CASSYEGRTDTQYF. DNA of the CDR3: TGTGCCAGCAGCTACGAGGGGCGCACAGATACGCAGTATTTT.